The rows below give T cell receptor beta chains drawn from one sample of a study of regulatory T cells in long-lasting Graves disease. TCRdb independently ran MiXCR on the multiplex PCR reads; one entry per CDR3 protein. The repertoire holds 350,000 to 550,000 distinct CDR3 sequences, with less than 20% as singletons. These sequences were also reported in another study, on T cells in Graves' hyperthyroidism and ophthalmopathy.

This specimen was peripheral blood mononuclear cells (PBMCs), taken at new diagnosis, from a patient treated with antithyroid drugs. These receptors were taken from a woman between 18 and 29 years old with Graves disease. Both conserved end residues are part of each CDR3. Fields, in order: V gene, clone size, D gene, J gene, CDR3 protein, CDR3 DNA. The D gene is left open where the match is weak. The listing skips clone size in some rows; elsewhere it reads once, few, many or a size class.

V gene: TRBV5-1
clone size: many
D gene: -
J gene: TRBJ1-4
CDR3 protein: CASSLDSWGLEEKLFF
CDR3 DNA: TGCGCCAGCAGCTTGGATTCTTGGGGTTTGGAAGAAAAACTGTTTTTT

V gene: TRBV20-1
clone size: few
D gene: -
J gene: TRBJ1-5
CDR3 protein: CSAREGGGGGLQPQHF
CDR3 DNA: TGCAGTGCTAGAGAAGGAGGGGGTGGGGGGCTTCAGCCCCAGCATTTT

V gene: TRBV5-4
clone size: many
D gene: TRBD2
J gene: TRBJ2-3
CDR3 protein: CASSLAPGAASGRITDTQYF
CDR3 DNA: TGTGCCAGCAGCTTGGCCCCGGGGGCGGCTAGCGGGAGGATCACAGATACGCAGTATTTT

V gene: TRBV10-3
clone size: many
D gene: TRBD2
J gene: TRBJ2-7
CDR3 protein: CAISGTGPGLAGSHEQYF
CDR3 DNA: TGTGCCATCAGTGGGACAGGGCCGGGACTAGCGGGGTCCCACGAGCAGTACTTC

V gene: TRBV3-1
clone size: many
D gene: -
J gene: TRBJ2-1
CDR3 protein: CASSQAGTKNRNEQFF
CDR3 DNA: TGTGCCAGCAGCCAAGCCGGGACCAAGAATCGGAATGAGCAGTTCTTC

V gene: TRBV4-1
clone size: few
D gene: -
J gene: TRBJ1-4
CDR3 protein: CASSQEGRDWDEKLFF
CDR3 DNA: TGCGCCAGCAGCCAAGAAGGGCGGGACTGGGACGAAAAACTGTTTTTT

V gene: TRBV30
clone size: few
D gene: -
J gene: TRBJ1-1
CDR3 protein: CAWSLTRRGEAFF
CDR3 DNA: TGTGCCTGGAGTCTGACAAGGAGGGGTGAAGCTTTCTTT

V gene: TRBV5-6
clone size: -
D gene: TRBD2
J gene: TRBJ2-7
CDR3 protein: CASSLSGLVAGGSNEQYF
CDR3 DNA: TGTGCCAGCAGCTTGAGTGGGTTGGTAGCGGGAGGTTCCAACGAGCAGTACTTC

V gene: TRBV5-1
clone size: few
D gene: -
J gene: TRBJ1-1
CDR3 protein: CASRTGVMNTEAFF
CDR3 DNA: TGCGCCAGCAGAACGGGAGTAATGAACACTGAAGCTTTCTTT

V gene: TRBV29-1
clone size: many
D gene: -
J gene: TRBJ1-2
CDR3 protein: CSAQRSGGGGYTF
CDR3 DNA: TGCAGCGCGCAACGGTCGGGAGGGGGTGGCTACACCTTC

V gene: TRBV12-3/TRBV12-4
clone size: -
D gene: TRBD2
J gene: TRBJ2-7
CDR3 protein: CASSPKPPGLASFPEQYF
CDR3 DNA: TGTGCCAGCAGTCCGAAGCCCCCGGGACTAGCCTCTTTTCCCGAGCAGTACTTC

V gene: TRBV6-2/TRBV6-3
clone size: many
D gene: -
J gene: TRBJ2-7
CDR3 protein: CASSYLSRDYEQYF
CDR3 DNA: TGTGCCAGCAGTTATCTATCCAGAGACTACGAGCAGTACTTC

V gene: TRBV6-1
clone size: many
D gene: TRBD2
J gene: TRBJ2-7
CDR3 protein: CASKVMGEGIDEQYF
CDR3 DNA: TGTGCCAGCAAAGTTATGGGGGAGGGGATCGACGAGCAGTACTTC

V gene: TRBV15
clone size: many
D gene: -
J gene: TRBJ2-3
CDR3 protein: CATSRVGRDADTQYF
CDR3 DNA: TGTGCCACCAGCAGAGTGGGCCGAGACGCGGATACGCAGTATTTT

V gene: TRBV20-1
clone size: many
D gene: TRBD2
J gene: TRBJ2-2
CDR3 protein: CSARDWGTSGITGELFF
CDR3 DNA: TGCAGTGCTAGAGATTGGGGGACTAGCGGAATAACCGGGGAGCTGTTTTTT

V gene: TRBV4-3
clone size: -
D gene: -
J gene: TRBJ2-1
CDR3 protein: CASSQDRGSPYNEQFF
CDR3 DNA: TGCGCCAGCAGCCAAGACCGGGGTTCGCCCTACAATGAGCAGTTCTTC

V gene: TRBV6-1
clone size: many
D gene: TRBD1
J gene: TRBJ2-5
CDR3 protein: CASIRTGGLAETQYF
CDR3 DNA: TGTGCCAGCATTAGGACAGGGGGGTTGGCAGAGACCCAGTACTTC

V gene: TRBV7-8
clone size: -
D gene: TRBD1
J gene: TRBJ2-7
CDR3 protein: CASSLTDRGYEQYF
CDR3 DNA: TGTGCCAGCAGCTTAACTGACAGGGGGTACGAGCAGTACTTC

V gene: TRBV28
clone size: many
D gene: -
J gene: TRBJ2-1
CDR3 protein: CASSLGIGEQFF
CDR3 DNA: TGTGCCAGCAGTTTAGGTATAGGGGAGCAGTTCTTC

V gene: TRBV20-1
clone size: few
D gene: -
J gene: TRBJ2-3
CDR3 protein: CSASGGSYTDTQYF
CDR3 DNA: TGCAGTGCCTCCGGTGGGTCTTACACAGATACGCAGTATTTT

V gene: TRBV5-5
clone size: -
D gene: TRBD1
J gene: TRBJ1-1
CDR3 protein: CASSFTGGKGTEAFF
CDR3 DNA: TGTGCCAGCAGCTTTACAGGGGGGAAAGGTACTGAAGCTTTCTTT

V gene: TRBV19
clone size: few
D gene: -
J gene: TRBJ2-7
CDR3 protein: CASSPGTGYSYEQYF
CDR3 DNA: TGTGCCAGTAGCCCAGGGACCGGATATTCCTACGAGCAGTACTTC

V gene: TRBV24-1
clone size: once
D gene: TRBD1
J gene: TRBJ2-3
CDR3 protein: CATSDSPDRGWTDTQYF
CDR3 DNA: TGTGCCACCAGTGATTCGCCGGACAGGGGGTGGACAGATACGCAGTATTTT

V gene: TRBV12-3/TRBV12-4
clone size: many
D gene: TRBD2
J gene: TRBJ2-3
CDR3 protein: CASSLDPGLAGADTQYF
CDR3 DNA: TGTGCCAGCAGTTTAGATCCGGGACTAGCGGGAGCAGATACGCAGTATTTT

V gene: TRBV19
clone size: many
D gene: TRBD1
J gene: TRBJ2-2
CDR3 protein: CASSTSFRDRDTGELFF
CDR3 DNA: TGTGCCAGTAGTACCTCCTTCCGGGACAGGGACACCGGGGAGCTGTTTTTT

V gene: TRBV27
clone size: few
D gene: TRBD2
J gene: TRBJ2-3
CDR3 protein: CASSSSGRLGLTDTQYF
CDR3 DNA: TGTGCCAGCAGTTCTAGCGGGAGGTTGGGCCTCACAGATACGCAGTATTTT

V gene: TRBV28
clone size: many
D gene: -
J gene: TRBJ1-5
CDR3 protein: CASSARGRNQPQHF
CDR3 DNA: TGTGCCAGCAGTGCCCGAGGCCGCAATCAGCCCCAGCATTTT

V gene: TRBV28
clone size: few
D gene: -
J gene: TRBJ1-1
CDR3 protein: CASSSSGAIEAFF
CDR3 DNA: TGTGCCAGCAGTTCCTCTGGGGCGATTGAAGCTTTCTTT

V gene: TRBV12-3/TRBV12-4
clone size: -
D gene: -
J gene: TRBJ1-3
CDR3 protein: CASSQTAVPGNTIYF
CDR3 DNA: TGTGCCAGCAGTCAGACGGCCGTTCCTGGAAACACCATATATTTT

V gene: TRBV18
clone size: many
D gene: TRBD2
J gene: TRBJ2-7
CDR3 protein: CASSPGLAGQNPYEQYF
CDR3 DNA: TGTGCCAGCTCACCGGGACTAGCGGGACAAAACCCCTACGAGCAGTACTTC

V gene: TRBV28
clone size: -
D gene: TRBD1
J gene: TRBJ1-5
CDR3 protein: CASRPGQGRLSNQPQHF
CDR3 DNA: TGTGCCAGCAGACCGGGACAGGGGAGATTGAGCAATCAGCCCCAGCATTTT

V gene: TRBV20-1
clone size: few
D gene: TRBD2
J gene: TRBJ2-2
CDR3 protein: CSARVAGPNTGELFF
CDR3 DNA: TGCAGTGCTAGAGTAGCGGGTCCGAACACCGGGGAGCTGTTTTTT

V gene: TRBV9
clone size: few
D gene: -
J gene: TRBJ1-5
CDR3 protein: CASSARGGVNQPQHF
CDR3 DNA: TGTGCCAGCAGCGCCCGGGGAGGGGTCAATCAGCCCCAGCATTTT

V gene: TRBV28
clone size: many
D gene: TRBD2
J gene: TRBJ2-5
CDR3 protein: CASRPRGVMKETQYF
CDR3 DNA: TGTGCCAGCAGGCCTCGGGGGGTCATGAAAGAGACCCAGTACTTC